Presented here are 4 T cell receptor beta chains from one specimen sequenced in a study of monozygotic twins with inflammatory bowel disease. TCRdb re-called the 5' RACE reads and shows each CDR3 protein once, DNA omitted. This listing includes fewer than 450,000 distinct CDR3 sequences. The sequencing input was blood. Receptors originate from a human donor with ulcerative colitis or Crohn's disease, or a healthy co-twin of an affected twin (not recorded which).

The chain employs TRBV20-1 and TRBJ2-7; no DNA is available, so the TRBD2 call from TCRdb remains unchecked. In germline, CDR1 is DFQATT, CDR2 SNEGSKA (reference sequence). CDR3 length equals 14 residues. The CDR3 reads CSASGTSGGYEQYF.

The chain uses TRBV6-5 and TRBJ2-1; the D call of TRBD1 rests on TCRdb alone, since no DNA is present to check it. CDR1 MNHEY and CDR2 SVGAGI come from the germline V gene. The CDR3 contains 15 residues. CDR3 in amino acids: CASSYLGTMYNEQFF.

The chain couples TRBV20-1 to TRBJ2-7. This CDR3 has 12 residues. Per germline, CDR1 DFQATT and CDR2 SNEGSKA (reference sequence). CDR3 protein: CSALGGSYEQYF.

CDR3 amino acids: CASSLAANNQPQHF. The V gene is TRBV13, the J gene TRBJ1-5. The CDR3 consists of 14 residues. Germline CDR1 and CDR2: PRHDT and FYEKMQ (reference sequence).